A single sample is the source of the 15 T cell receptor beta chains below, sequenced in a study of blood T cell repertoires in COVID-19. Clones were read by immunoSEQ multiplex PCR, and TCRdb kept only the in-frame ones, dropping some. The sample lists just under 350,000 clones, more than 70% occurring once. The sample consisted of peripheral blood. The source is a woman between 65 and 79 years old with COVID-19, enrolled during active disease.

The chain employs TRBV30 and TRBJ1-6, with a tentative D call TRBD1 (5 bases). The CDR3 totals 15 residues. The germline CDR1 and CDR2 sequences are GTSNPN and SVGIG (reference sequence). V was trimmed by 2 bases and J by 1 base, leaving 9 bases between them. This CDR3 is CAWSRGGSYNSPLHF. The CDR3 nucleotides read TGTGCCTGGAGTAGGGGAGGGTCCTATAATTCACCCCTCCACTTT. Full variable domain (remainder filled in from reference TRBV30 and TRBJ1-6): SQTIHQWPATLVQPVGSPLSLECTVEGTSNPNLYWYRQAAGRGLQLLFYSVGIGQISSEVPQNLSASRPQDRQFILSSKKLLLSDSGFYLCAWSRGGSYNSPLHFGNGTRLTVT.

This rearrangement joins TRBV27 to TRBJ1-5; tentatively, D is TRBD1 (6 bases). V lost 6 bases to trimming and J lost 6 bases, with 15 bases between them. Germline values: CDR1 MNHEY, CDR2 SMNVEV (reference sequence). The length of the CDR3 is 14 residues. CDR3 protein: CASSTGGAPQPQHF. The CDR3 DNA is TGTGCCAGCAGCACGGGGGGGGCGCCTCAGCCCCAGCATTTT.

The rearrangement joins TRBV7-9 to TRBJ2-3; 12 bases fit TRBD1. The germline gives CDR1 SEHNR, CDR2 FQNEAQ (reference sequence). V was pared by 7 bases and J by 5 bases, with 7 bases of the junction left unmatched. The CDR3 consists of 15 residues. CDR3 residues: CASNRGQGAGDTQYF. The CDR3 DNA reads as TGTGCCAGCAACCGGGGACAGGGGGCTGGAGATACGCAGTATTTT.

This chain's CDR3 is CASSYGGASNQPQHF. The CDR3, as DNA: TGTGCCAGCAGTTACGGCGGGGCTAGCAATCAGCCCCAGCATTTT. The chain is built from TRBV6-5 and TRBJ1-5, with D perhaps matching TRBD1 (5 bases). Germline V gives CDR1 MNHEY, CDR2 SVGAGI. The CDR3 loop spans 15 amino acids. Deletions cut 2 bases from V and 0 bases from J, with 8 bases between.

The chain employs TRBV5-1 and TRBJ2-7; TRBD1 aligns across 9 bases. The length of the CDR3 is 15 residues. V lost 1 base to trimming and J lost 3 bases; unmatched junction nucleotides: 5. Per the germline V gene, CDR1 is SGHRS and CDR2 is YFSETQ. Written as DNA, the CDR3 is TGCGCCAGCAGCTTGCCGGGACAGGGAGGCTACGAGCAGTACTTC. Its protein is CASSLPGQGGYEQYF.

The V call is TRBV24-1, the J call TRBJ2-1; 7 nucleotides agree with TRBD2. The ends lost 4 bases at V and 7 bases at J; junction bases unmatched: 12. CDR1 and CDR2 (germline): KGHDR, SFDVKD. The CDR3 runs 16 residues. CDR3 protein: CATSEVTEGGGNEQFF. The CDR3 DNA reads as TGTGCCACCAGTGAAGTGACGGAGGGCGGGGGAAATGAGCAGTTCTTC.

The chain links TRBV2 to TRBJ1-1; 9 nucleotides line up with TRBD1. The CDR3 length is 14 residues. Trimming removed 5 bases from V and 1 base from J; junction bases left unmatched: 2. Germline lookup yields CDR1 SNHLY and CDR2 FYNNEI. The CDR3 nucleotides read TGTGCCAGCAGTCTGACAGGGGGGAACACTGAAGCTTTCTTT. This gives the protein CASSLTGGNTEAFF.

The V and J genes are TRBV11-2 and TRBJ1-4; 8 bases map to TRBD1. There are 16 residues in the CDR3. V shed 1 base, J shed 1 base, and the junction held 2 bases outside the gene matches. CDR1 SGHAT and CDR2 FQNNGV come from the germline V gene. The CDR3 nucleotides read TGTGCCAGCAGCTTAGGTGACAGGGGAACTAATGAAAAACTGTTTTTT. This sequence encodes CASSLGDRGTNEKLFF. The full variable domain, in which reference TRBV11-2 and TRBJ1-4 provide the parts outside the CDR3, is EAGVAQSPRYKIIEKRQSVAFWCNPISGHATLYWYQQILGQGPKLLIQFQNNGVVDDSQLPKDRFSAERLKGVDSTLKIQPAKLEDSAVYLCASSLGDRGTNEKLFFGSGTQLSVL.

The count of this clone is one. This sequence joins TRBV29-1 and TRBJ1-1; 7 positions agree with TRBD1. V was pared by 4 bases and J by 3 bases, with 5 bases of the junction left unmatched. This CDR3 comprises 13 residues. Per germline, CDR1 SQVTM and CDR2 ANQGSEA. DNA of the CDR3: TGCAGCGTTGTCAGCCAGGGGGACACTGAAGCTTTCTTT. This codes for CSVVSQGDTEAFF.

The chain is built from TRBV7-2 and TRBJ1-1, with TRBD1 matching 7 bases. The J segment lost 5 bases and the V segment lost 4 bases, leaving 10 bases of the junction unmatched. This CDR3 region has 15 residues. Germline V gives CDR1 SGHTA, CDR2 FQGNSA. The CDR3 region is CASSSIDRVGTEAFF. CDR3 coding DNA: TGTGCCAGCAGCTCGATAGACAGGGTGGGGACTGAAGCTTTCTTT.

The sample holds one count of this clone. The chain uses TRBV11-2 and TRBJ1-2, with D possibly TRBD1 on 5 matching bases. Deletions cut 0 bases from V and 14 bases from J, with 16 bases between. Germline V gene sequence: CDR1 SGHAT, CDR2 FQNNGV. The CDR3 runs 13 residues. The CDR3 DNA sequence: TGTGCCAGCAGCTTAGAGTTTAGGGGCCCAGGGACCTTC. Translated, it gives CASSLEFRGPGTF.

This clone was counted only a few times. This chain links TRBV18 with TRBJ2-2, with 10 nucleotides matching TRBD2. Per the germline V gene, CDR1 is KGHSH and CDR2 is LQKENI. This CDR3 has 16 amino acids. The V segment lost 2 bases and the J segment 6 bases; nucleotides outside the gene matches: 6. Here the CDR3 reads CASSPVGLAKPGELFF. In nucleotides, the CDR3 is TGTGCCAGCTCACCAGTGGGACTAGCGAAACCCGGGGAGCTGTTTTTT.

V gene TRBV7-2 combines with J gene TRBJ1-1; D perhaps matches TRBD1 (5 bases). Trimming took 4 bases from V and 1 from J, leaving 13 bases between them. In germline, CDR1 is SGHTA, CDR2 FQGNSA. The CDR3 is 15 amino acids. The DNA of the CDR3 is TGTGCCAGCAGCTATGCACCAAGGGGGAACACTGAAGCTTTCTTT. Protein product: CASSYAPRGNTEAFF.

V usage is TRBV30 and J usage is TRBJ2-3, with D perhaps matching TRBD2 (6 bases). Germline values: CDR1 GTSNPN, CDR2 SVGIG (reference sequence). V dropped 2 bases and J dropped 5 bases, with 17 bases sitting between them. The CDR3 is 15 residues long. The CDR3 loop is CAWSTARGVVDTQYF. CDR3 nucleotide sequence: TGTGCCTGGAGTACTGCCCGCGGGGTGGTAGATACGCAGTATTTT.

The V call is TRBV6-4, the J call TRBJ2-6; D might be TRBD2 (7 bases). This CDR3 is built from 16 residues. Trimming took off 6 bases at V and 7 bases at J, with 19 bases between the two ends. Germline CDR1 and CDR2: MRHNA and SNTAGT. Here the CDR3 DNA reads TGTGCCAGCAGCAGGAAGGGGGGGTCGGGAGCCAACGTCCTGACTTTC. Protein sequence: CASSRKGGSGANVLTF.